The entry that follows covers one TCR beta chain sequence. Its cognate antigen is unknown. The sample comes from a study of T cell responses to AZD1222 COVID-19 vaccine. The data were produced by immunoSEQ multiplex PCR, yet TCRdb's version contains in-frame clones alone and is incomplete. The sample shows more than 85,000 clones, around 80% of them seen only once. General study results and limits: The sample set comprised mostly white British donors with more females, and clonal diversity was possibly underestimated.

The V end was cut by 3 bases, the J end by 5 bases, with 8 bases between. The CDR3 is made up of 13 amino acids. CDR1 MDHEN and CDR2 SYDVKM come from the germline V gene. The sample was peripheral blood, taken on day 0 of AZD1222 vaccination. The source of this sequence is an adult in good health. The rearrangement joins TRBV28 to TRBJ2-1; D gene ambiguous. CDR3 sequence: CASSLSQNNEQFF. The CDR3 region has the DNA TGTGCCAGCAGTTTGTCACAGAACAATGAGCAGTTCTTC.